The clone carrying this TCR beta chain has only one observation. Its antigen is unknown. Lysates of CMV-infected fibroblasts at 8 to 10 ug/mL stimulated these cells. CD40L-negative CD69-negative CD45RO-high memory CD4+ T cells were sorted as populations depleted of antigen-responding cells. Donors had undetectable plasma HIV-1 RNA, under 50 copies/mL, for 4+ years. Inclusion required CMV-positive serology and CD4+ counts above 400 cells/uL. The ends were cut back, 4 bases at V and 8 bases at J, with 19 bases in the middle. Germline loops: CDR1 SGHRS, CDR2 YFSETQ. The CDR3 extends over 15 amino acids. The source of the sample is a study of persistence of HIV-infected CD4 T cells. Study results and caveats: TCRbeta richness was lower in CMV- and Gag-responding cells than in anti-CD3/anti-CD28-responding cells.

The immunoSEQ assay was version 4, run in survey mode. The method was immunoSEQ multiplex PCR; TCRdb's version includes in-frame clones alone and lacks a portion of them. The sample records 48,000 or so clones, around 75% being singletons. The chain joins TRBV5-1 to TRBJ2-1; either TRBD1 or TRBD2 may fit D (6 bases each). The receptor comes from an adult man with HIV who was CMV-seropositive. The specimen comprised CD4+ T cells sorted from PBMCs after approximately 19-hour stimulation, sampled from a patient who received antiretroviral therapy. CDR3 DNA: TGCGCCAGCAGCCCGGGGGCGAGGGATCGACATGAGCAGTTCTTC. This sequence encodes CASSPGARDRHEQFF.